The clone carrying this TCR beta chain was observed a handful of times. What it recognizes is unknown. TCRdb itself ran the 5' RACE reads through MiXCR, one entry per CDR3 protein. The repertoire holds roughly 300,000 distinct CDR3 sequences, roughly 8.6% seen once, with roughly a sixth in the top ten. The CDR3 has 16 amino acids. Germline CDR1 and CDR2: SGHAT and FQNNGV. V lost 5 bases, J lost 9 bases, and 11 bases stayed unmatched. This sample stems from a study of T cells after yellow fever vaccination. Study details: Some fractions had low cell numbers, and these were prepared with SMART-Seq v4 Ultra Low Input.

General study results and limits: Although the secondary response was weaker, it peaked faster, at day 5 versus 15.

Source: PBMCs, taken around 45 days after the first yellow fever vaccination. The TCR comes from a man younger than 30 who received the YFV17D yellow fever vaccine. The chain is built from TRBV11-2 and TRBJ2-1, with TRBD2 matching over 12 bases. The DNA for the CDR3 is TGTGCCAGCAGCCCTCTGACTAGCGGGGGTCAGGTTGAGCAGTTCTTC. Translation: CASSPLTSGGQVEQFF.